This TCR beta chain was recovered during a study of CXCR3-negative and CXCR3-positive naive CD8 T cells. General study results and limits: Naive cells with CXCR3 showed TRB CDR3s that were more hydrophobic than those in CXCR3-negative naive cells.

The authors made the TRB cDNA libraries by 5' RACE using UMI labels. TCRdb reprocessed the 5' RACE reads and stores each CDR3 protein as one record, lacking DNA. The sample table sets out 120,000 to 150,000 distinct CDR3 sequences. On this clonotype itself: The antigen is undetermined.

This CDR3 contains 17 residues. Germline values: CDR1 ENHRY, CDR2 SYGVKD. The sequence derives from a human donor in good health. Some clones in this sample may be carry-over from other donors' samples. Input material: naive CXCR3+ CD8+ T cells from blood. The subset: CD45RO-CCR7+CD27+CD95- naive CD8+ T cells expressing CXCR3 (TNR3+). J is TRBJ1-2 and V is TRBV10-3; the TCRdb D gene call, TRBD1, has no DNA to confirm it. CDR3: CAISESETGGGRRSYTF.